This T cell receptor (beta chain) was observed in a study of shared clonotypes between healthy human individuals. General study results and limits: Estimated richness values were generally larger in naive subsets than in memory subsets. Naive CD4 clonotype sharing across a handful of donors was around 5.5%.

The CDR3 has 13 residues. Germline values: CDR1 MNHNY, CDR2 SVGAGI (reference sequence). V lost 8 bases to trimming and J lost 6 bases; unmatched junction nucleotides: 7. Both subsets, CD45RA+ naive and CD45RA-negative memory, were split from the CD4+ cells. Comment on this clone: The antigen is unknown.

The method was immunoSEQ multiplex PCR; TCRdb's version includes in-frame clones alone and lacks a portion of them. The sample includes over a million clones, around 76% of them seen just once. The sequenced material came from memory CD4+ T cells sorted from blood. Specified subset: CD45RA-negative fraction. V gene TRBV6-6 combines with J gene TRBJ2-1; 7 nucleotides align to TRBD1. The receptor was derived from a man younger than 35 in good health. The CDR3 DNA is TGTGCCAGCTCCAGGCCAGGGGGCAATGAGCAGTTCTTC. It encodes CASSRPGGNEQFF.